One and the same sample provided the 6 T cell receptor beta chains below, sequenced in a study of post-analysis software for immune sequencing data. Study-wide points: Relative to controls, patients had 5 or 6 TRBV segments at higher frequency, with TRBV5-6, TRBV5-1 and TRBV20-1 among these.

These receptors lack a known antigen. Prepared TCR beta cDNA libraries contained unique molecular identifiers. TCRdb reanalysed the PCR reads using MiXCR and keeps one entry per CDR3 protein. The top ten clones hold approximately 4.4% of a sample with 700,000 to 900,000 distinct CDR3 sequences, 35% to 55% of them seen once. Sample: blood. The receptor source for this set is a girl between 10 and 17 years old with multiple sclerosis.

This clonotype was recorded only once. This rearrangement joins TRBV3-1 to TRBJ1-5; the D gene is possibly TRBD1 (5 bases). Trimming stripped 4 bases from V and 6 bases from J, with 13 bases between. The CDR3 runs 14 residues. Germline V gene lookup returns CDR1 LGHDT and CDR2 YNNKEL (reference sequence). The CDR3 bases are TGTGCCAGCAGCCCCTCCAGGGCAAGTCAGCCCCAGCATTTT. Encoded protein: CASSPSRASQPQHF.

This clonotype was recorded a few times. The chain links TRBV7-9 to TRBJ2-7; D remains ambiguous. The ends were cut back, 0 bases at V and 3 bases at J, with 9 bases in the middle. Germline CDR1 is SEHNR and CDR2 is FQNEAQ (reference sequence). CDR3 length equals 14 residues. The CDR3 here is CASSLAGSYYEQYF. The CDR3 DNA follows: TGTGCCAGCAGCTTAGCGGGCAGCTACTACGAGCAGTACTTC.

The CDR3 is CASSFGTSGEGQFF. In DNA form, the CDR3 reads TGTGCCAGCAGCTTCGGGACTAGCGGGGAGGGGCAGTTCTTC. The rearrangement links TRBV7-9 to TRBJ2-1; 13 nucleotides match TRBD2. Trimming cost V 3 bases and J 12 bases; bases outside gene matches: 5. This CDR3 region has 14 residues. Germline V CDR1 and CDR2: SEHNR, FQNEAQ (reference sequence).

The DNA of the CDR3 is TGTGCCAGCAGCGCACGAGCGGGGACTCCAGGATACGAGCAGTACTTC. Translated: CASSARAGTPGYEQYF. The chain couples TRBV4-2 to TRBJ2-7, with 7 bases lining up with TRBD2. CDR1 is LGHNA, CDR2 YNFKEQ, per germline. The ends lost 5 bases at V and 4 bases at J; junction bases unmatched: 14. The CDR3 has 16 amino acids.

The gene calls are TRBV7-9 and TRBJ2-7; 8 positions match TRBD2. Near its end, the DNA agrees better with TRBJ2-5, so the J call may be wrong. In germline, CDR1 is SEHNR, CDR2 FQNEAQ (reference sequence). This CDR3 is 14 amino acids long. The CDR3 sequence is CASSFSGRKETQYF. The CDR3 bases are TGTGCCAGCAGCTTCAGCGGGAGAAAAGAGACCCAGTACTTC.

The chain is built from TRBV20-1 and TRBJ2-5; 9 nucleotides line up with TRBD2. The ends lost 0 bases at V and 2 bases at J; junction bases unmatched: 4. CDR1 DFQATT and CDR2 SNEGSKA come from the germline V gene (reference sequence). The CDR3 totals 15 residues. The CDR3 region has the DNA TGCAGTGCTAGAGATAGCGGGAGTCTTCAAGAGACCCAGTACTTC. Protein product: CSARDSGSLQETQYF.